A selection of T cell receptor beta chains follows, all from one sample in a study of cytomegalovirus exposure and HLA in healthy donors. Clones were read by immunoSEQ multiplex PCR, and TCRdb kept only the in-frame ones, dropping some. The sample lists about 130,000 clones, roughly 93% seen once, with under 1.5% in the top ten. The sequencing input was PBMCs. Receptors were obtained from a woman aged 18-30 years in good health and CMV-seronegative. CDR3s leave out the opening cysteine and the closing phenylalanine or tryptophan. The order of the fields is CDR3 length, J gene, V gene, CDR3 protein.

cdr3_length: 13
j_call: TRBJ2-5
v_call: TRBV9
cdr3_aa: ASSPAGGSGETQY

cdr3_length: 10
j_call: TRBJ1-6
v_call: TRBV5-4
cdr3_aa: ASSFNRSPLH

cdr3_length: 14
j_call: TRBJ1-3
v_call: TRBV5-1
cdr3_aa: ASSLVQPDSGNTIY

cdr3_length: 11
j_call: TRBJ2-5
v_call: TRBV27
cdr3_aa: ASSYLGRSDQY

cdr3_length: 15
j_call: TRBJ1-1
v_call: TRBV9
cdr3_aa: ASSGGVRTSQLAEAF

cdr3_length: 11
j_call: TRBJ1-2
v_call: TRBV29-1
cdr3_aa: SAQTGTADGYT

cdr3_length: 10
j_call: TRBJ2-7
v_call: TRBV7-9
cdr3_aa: ASSFGTYEQY

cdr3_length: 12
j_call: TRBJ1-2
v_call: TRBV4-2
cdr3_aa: ASSQEAIPYGYT

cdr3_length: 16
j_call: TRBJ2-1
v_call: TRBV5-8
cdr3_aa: ASSNILPSGVSYNEQF

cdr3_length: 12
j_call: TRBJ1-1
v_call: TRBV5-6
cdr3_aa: ASSLGGLSTEAF

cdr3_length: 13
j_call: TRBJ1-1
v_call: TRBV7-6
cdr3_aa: ASSLAGTLGTEAF

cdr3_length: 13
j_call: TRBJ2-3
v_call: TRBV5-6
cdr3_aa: ASSPDPGIVNTQY

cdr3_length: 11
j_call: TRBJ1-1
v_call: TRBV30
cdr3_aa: AWSVLGGTEAF

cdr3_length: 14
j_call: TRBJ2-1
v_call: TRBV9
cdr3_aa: ASSTAGGLVYNEQF

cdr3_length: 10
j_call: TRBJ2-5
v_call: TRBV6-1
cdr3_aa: ASRTGKETQY

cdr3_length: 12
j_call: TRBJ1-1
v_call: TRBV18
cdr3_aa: ASSPYGKNTEAF

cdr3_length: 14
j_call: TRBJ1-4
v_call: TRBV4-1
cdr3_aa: ASSRNSLRNDEKLF

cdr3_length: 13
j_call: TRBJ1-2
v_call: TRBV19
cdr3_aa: ASSTDRGPNYGYT

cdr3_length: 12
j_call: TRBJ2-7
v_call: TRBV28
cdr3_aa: ASNDSGTGYEQY

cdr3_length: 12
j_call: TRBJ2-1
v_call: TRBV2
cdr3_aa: ASRDRVDFAEQF

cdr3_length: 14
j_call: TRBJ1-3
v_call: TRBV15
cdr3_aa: ATSRDGGESGNTIY

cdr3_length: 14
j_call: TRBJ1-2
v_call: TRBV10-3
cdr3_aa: AISESSREVSYGYT

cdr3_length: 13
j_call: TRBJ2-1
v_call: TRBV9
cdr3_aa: ASSVERGGLDEQF

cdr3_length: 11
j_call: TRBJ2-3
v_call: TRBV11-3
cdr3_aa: ASSFTGTDTQY

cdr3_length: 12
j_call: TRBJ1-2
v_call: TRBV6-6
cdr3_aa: ASSAGQGNYGYT

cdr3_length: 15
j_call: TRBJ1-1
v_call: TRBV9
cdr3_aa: ASSAWGITAGGTEAF

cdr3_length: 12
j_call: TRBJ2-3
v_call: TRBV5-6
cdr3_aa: ASNVAGISDTQY

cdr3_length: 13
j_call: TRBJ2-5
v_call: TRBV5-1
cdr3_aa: ASSLVAGSRETQY

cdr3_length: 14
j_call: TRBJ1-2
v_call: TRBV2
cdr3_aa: ASSEATGNSNYGYT

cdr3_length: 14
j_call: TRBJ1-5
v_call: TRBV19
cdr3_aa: ASSIVGNLNNQPQH

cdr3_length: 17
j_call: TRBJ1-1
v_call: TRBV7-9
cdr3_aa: ASSLNPLSPMTGKAEAF

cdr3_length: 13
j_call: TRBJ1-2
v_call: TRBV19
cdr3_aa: ASSIVRRGFYGDT

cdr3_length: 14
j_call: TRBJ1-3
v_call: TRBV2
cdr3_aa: ASSQNTGRAGNTIY

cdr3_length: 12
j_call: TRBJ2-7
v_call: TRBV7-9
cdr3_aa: ASSPTSGRNEQY

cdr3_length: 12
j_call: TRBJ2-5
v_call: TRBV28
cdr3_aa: ASSFRQVKETQY

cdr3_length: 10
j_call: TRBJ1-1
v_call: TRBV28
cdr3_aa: ASSLLFAEAF

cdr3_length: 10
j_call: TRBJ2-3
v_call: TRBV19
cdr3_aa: ASSIQGDTQY

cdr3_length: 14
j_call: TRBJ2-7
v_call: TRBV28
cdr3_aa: ASSLSGGTGGYEQY

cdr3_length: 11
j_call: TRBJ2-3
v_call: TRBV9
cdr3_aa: ASSVGGLDTQY

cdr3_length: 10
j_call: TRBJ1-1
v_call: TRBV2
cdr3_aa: ASSVGGFEAF

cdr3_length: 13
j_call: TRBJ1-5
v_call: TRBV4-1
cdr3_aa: ASSQGETGNQPQH

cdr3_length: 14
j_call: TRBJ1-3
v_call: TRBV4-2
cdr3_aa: ASSQEGAGFGNTIY

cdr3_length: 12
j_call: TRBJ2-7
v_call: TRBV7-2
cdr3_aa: ASSLGGARYEQY

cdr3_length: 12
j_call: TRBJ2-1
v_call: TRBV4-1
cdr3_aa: ASSHISGHVEQF

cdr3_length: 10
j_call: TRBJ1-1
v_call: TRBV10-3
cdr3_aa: AAQARDTEAF

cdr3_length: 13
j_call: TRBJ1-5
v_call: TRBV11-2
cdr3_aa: ASSLAGQVNQPQH

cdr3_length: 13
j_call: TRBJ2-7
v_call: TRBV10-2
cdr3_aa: ASSESNRGTYEQY

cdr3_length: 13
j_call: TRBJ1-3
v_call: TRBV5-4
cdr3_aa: ASSGSGRAPGTIY

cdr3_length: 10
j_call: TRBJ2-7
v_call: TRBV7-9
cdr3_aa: ASSGRGYEQY

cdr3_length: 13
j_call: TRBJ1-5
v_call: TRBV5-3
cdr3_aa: ARSFSREGNQPQH

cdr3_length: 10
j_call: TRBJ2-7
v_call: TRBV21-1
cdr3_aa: ASSRDMSEQY

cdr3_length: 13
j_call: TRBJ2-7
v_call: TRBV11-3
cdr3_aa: ASSQTSGGSYEQY

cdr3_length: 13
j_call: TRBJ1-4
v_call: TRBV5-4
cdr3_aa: ASSLAGQGDEKLF

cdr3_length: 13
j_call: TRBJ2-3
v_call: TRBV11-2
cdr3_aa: ASSRTGGREDTQY